This T cell receptor beta chain derives from a study of blood T cell repertoires in COVID-19. Study-wide background: Material from acute and convalescent COVID-19 was sourced from the United States, Italy and Spain. T cells, B-cell-depleted T cells, or PBMCs provided the cDNA or gDNA that served as material.

Per the original data handling: How many nucleated cells were present was estimated from reference gene primer amplification. Some clones are missing from TCRdb's copy, which holds only in-frame ones; the method was immunoSEQ multiplex PCR. From that table come the V and J calls and clone size; the DNA was used to work out D and trimming. This sample has 300,000 to 450,000 clones; 85% occur once, and the top ten carry 3% to 4.5%. CDR3 length: 14 residues. Germline CDR1 and CDR2: MNHEY and SVGEGT. The ends lost 4 bases at V and 0 bases at J; junction bases unmatched: 1. This clonotype was obtained from a woman aged 18-29 years with acute or convalescent COVID-19. The material sequenced was peripheral blood. This chain links TRBV6-2 or TRBV6-3 with TRBJ1-1; 8 nucleotides agree with TRBD1. CDR3 region: CASSWGQVNTEAFF. Written as DNA, the CDR3 is TGTGCCAGCAGTTGGGGACAGGTGAACACTGAAGCTTTCTTT.